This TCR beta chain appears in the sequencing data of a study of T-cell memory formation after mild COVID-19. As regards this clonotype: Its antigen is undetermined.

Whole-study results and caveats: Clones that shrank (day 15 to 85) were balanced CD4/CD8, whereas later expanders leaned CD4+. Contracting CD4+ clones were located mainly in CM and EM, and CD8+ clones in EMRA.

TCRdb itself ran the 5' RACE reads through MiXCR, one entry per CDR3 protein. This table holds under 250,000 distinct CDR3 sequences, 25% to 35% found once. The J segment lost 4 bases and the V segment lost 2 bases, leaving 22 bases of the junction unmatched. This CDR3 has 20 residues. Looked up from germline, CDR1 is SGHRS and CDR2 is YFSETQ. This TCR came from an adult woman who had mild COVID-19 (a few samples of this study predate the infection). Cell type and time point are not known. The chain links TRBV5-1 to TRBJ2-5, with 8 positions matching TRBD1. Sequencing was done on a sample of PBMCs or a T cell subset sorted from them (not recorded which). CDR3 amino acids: CASSLGTRTGLFGEGETQYF. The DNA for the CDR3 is TGCGCCAGCAGCTTAGGGACCCGGACAGGGCTCTTTGGTGAAGGAGAGACCCAGTACTTC.